The rows below give T cell receptor beta chains drawn from one sample of a study of blood T cell repertoires in COVID-19. Profiling relied on immunoSEQ multiplex PCR, and the TCRdb table lists in-frame clones only, not all of them. The repertoire includes around 130,000 clones, 70% to 85% of them detected once, and about 17% sits in the top ten. The sample comprised peripheral blood. The receptor set was obtained from a woman aged 80 or over with acute or convalescent COVID-19. Both conserved end residues are part of each CDR3. The D gene is left open where the match is weak. Only some rows state a clone size, as once, few, many or a class for expanded clones.

clone_size j_call v_call d_call cdr3_nt cdr3_aa
- TRBJ1-1 TRBV10-3 - TGTGCCATCAGTGAGAGGGGGAACACTGAAGCTTTCTTT CAISERGNTEAFF
- TRBJ2-7 TRBV11-2 - TGTGCCAGCAGCACCCGGGTATCCAAGCCCTACGAGCAGTACTTC CASSTRVSKPYEQYF
once TRBJ2-2 TRBV6-5 TRBD1 TGTGCCAGCACTTCTAACTACAGGGGAACCGGGGAGCTGTTTTTT CASTSNYRGTGELFF
- TRBJ2-7 TRBV5-4 TRBD2 TGTGCCAGCAGCTTGTCTAGCGGGGACGTGCAGTACTTC CASSLSSGDVQYF
- TRBJ1-1 TRBV19 TRBD1 TGTGCCAGTAGGAGGACAGGGGGCAGAACTGAAGCTTTCTTT CASRRTGGRTEAFF
- TRBJ2-3 TRBV19 - TGTGCCAGGACACCGAGAACAGAAGATACGCAGTATTTT CARTPRTEDTQYF
- TRBJ2-1 TRBV13 TRBD2 TGTGCCACCACTAGCGGGCCCTACAATGAGCAGTTCTTC CATTSGPYNEQFF
- TRBJ1-2 TRBV13 - TGTGCCAGCAGCTTAGGTCGGGGACTCGGCTATGGCTACACCTTC CASSLGRGLGYGYTF
- TRBJ1-1 TRBV19 TRBD1 TGTGCCAGTAGTAGCCAGGGGGCCACTGAAGCTTTCTTT CASSSQGATEAFF
- TRBJ2-7 TRBV7-2 - TGTGCCAGCAGCTCATTCGGGGGCTACGAGCAGTACTTC CASSSFGGYEQYF
- TRBJ1-1 TRBV5-4 TRBD1 TGTGCCAGCAGCTTGGCCGGGACAGGGATGACGGGGTTGATCACTGAAGCTTTCTTT CASSLAGTGMTGLITEAFF
- TRBJ2-2 TRBV18 TRBD1 TGTGCCAGCTCATCACAGGGGCCGAACACCGGGGAGCTGTTTTTT CASSSQGPNTGELFF
- TRBJ2-1 TRBV18 TRBD2 TGTGCCAGCTCACCAGGGTCGGCGGGGGGGAACAATGAGCAGTTCTTC CASSPGSAGGNNEQFF
- TRBJ1-2 TRBV28 - TGTGCCAGCAGTCCCCAGCGGGCTGGGGGCTACACCTTC CASSPQRAGGYTF
once TRBJ2-5 TRBV10-2 TRBD1 TGCGCCAGCAGTGATTTCGGACAGGCATCCCAAGAGACCCAGTACTTC CASSDFGQASQETQYF
- TRBJ2-7 TRBV3-1/TRBV3-2 TRBD2 TGTGCCAGCAGCCAAATTAGCGGGGGCTACTCCTACGAGCAGTACTTC CASSQISGGYSYEQYF
- TRBJ1-4 TRBV19 TRBD1 TGTGCCACCAACCAGGGGGTAGGCGAAAAACTGTTTTTT CATNQGVGEKLFF
once TRBJ2-1 TRBV12-3/TRBV12-4 - TGTGCCAGCGCGTTCTCCTACAATGAGCAGTTCTTC CASAFSYNEQFF
- TRBJ2-3 TRBV7-9 - TGTGCCAGCAATCAGCGGAGCACAGATACGCAGTATTTT CASNQRSTDTQYF
- TRBJ2-7 TRBV7-2 TRBD2 TGTGCCAGCAGCCCCTGGATTACTAGCGGGAGTGTACACGAGCAGTACTTC CASSPWITSGSVHEQYF
once TRBJ2-1 TRBV9 - TGTGCCAGCAGCGTAGCTGGAGGACCCTACAATGAGCAGTTCTTC CASSVAGGPYNEQFF
few TRBJ2-1 TRBV6-2/TRBV6-3 TRBD1 TGTGCCAGCAGTTACGGGGCGGTACTGGGGACAGGGTTCAATGAGCAGTTCTTC CASSYGAVLGTGFNEQFF
- TRBJ1-5 TRBV7-8 - TGTGCCAGCAGCCCACGCGCCGGGCCCCAGCATTTT CASSPRAGPQHF
- TRBJ2-5 TRBV9 - TGTGCCAGCAGCGCCCGGGGGCAGGGGGGACAAGAGACCCAGTACTTC CASSARGQGGQETQYF
- TRBJ1-1 TRBV7-2 TRBD1 TGTGCCAGCAGCTTAACCACCGGGACAGGGGCTGAAGCTTTCTTT CASSLTTGTGAEAFF
- TRBJ2-2 TRBV6-2/TRBV6-3 - TGTGCCAGCAGTTACCTCAGTAACACCGGGGAGCTGTTTTTT CASSYLSNTGELFF
few TRBJ1-5 TRBV19 TRBD1 TGTGCCAGTAGTATGGCCCTCGGACAGGGCCCTAATCAGCCCCAGCATTTT CASSMALGQGPNQPQHF
- TRBJ2-3 TRBV5-4 - TGTGCCAGCAGCTTCAGGTCCGGCACAGATACGCAGTATTTT CASSFRSGTDTQYF
- TRBJ2-7 TRBV11-2 TRBD1 TGTGCCAGCAGTCTACAGGGGTGGGTACTCGACGAGCAGTACTTC CASSLQGWVLDEQYF
- TRBJ1-1 TRBV27 - TGTGCCAGCAGGAAACGCCCGGAGGGTGGGACTGAAGCTTTCTTT CASRKRPEGGTEAFF
- TRBJ1-2 TRBV7-9 - TGTGCCAGCAGCCCGCGGACAACTTCCTATGGCTACACCTTC CASSPRTTSYGYTF
few TRBJ1-5 TRBV15 - TGTGCCACCAGCAGACTCCGGGACACCGTATTTAGCAATCAGCCCCAGCATTTT CATSRLRDTVFSNQPQHF
- TRBJ1-1 TRBV5-1 - TGCGCCAGCAGCTTTTGGACAGCGAACACTGAAGCTTTCTTT CASSFWTANTEAFF
- TRBJ2-3 TRBV15 TRBD1 TGTGCCACCAGCGACACGGACAGGGATACGCAGTATTTT CATSDTDRDTQYF
- TRBJ2-7 TRBV5-5 TRBD2 TGTGCCAGCAGCTTGGTGGGACTAGCGGTTAGCTCCTACGAGCAGTACTTC CASSLVGLAVSSYEQYF
once TRBJ2-2 TRBV5-1 - TGCGCCAGCAGCCCAACCCCGGGGTCCGGGGAGCTGTTTTTT CASSPTPGSGELFF
- TRBJ2-3 TRBV2 - TGTGCCAGCAGTGTACAGGGGGGGGAAGATACGCAGTATTTT CASSVQGGEDTQYF
- TRBJ2-1 TRBV11-2 TRBD2 TGTGCCAGCAGCTTAGGGCTAGCGGGCCACAATGAGCAGTTCTTC CASSLGLAGHNEQFF
- TRBJ1-2 TRBV30 - TGTGCCTGGAGGACCGCGGATGGCTACACCTTC CAWRTADGYTF
- TRBJ2-7 TRBV7-8 - TGTGCCAGCAGCTTACGGGGAGACGGTCGCAGCTCCTACGAGCAGTACTTC CASSLRGDGRSSYEQYF
- TRBJ2-7 TRBV9 TRBD2 TGTGCCAGCAGCGGAACTAGCGGGGGAGCCCACTTC CASSGTSGGAHF
- TRBJ2-5 TRBV2 - TGTGCCAGCAGTCCCAGACAGATTCAAGAGACCCAGTACTTC CASSPRQIQETQYF
- TRBJ1-2 TRBV29-1 - TGCAGCGTTGTCGACAGAGCTAACTATGGCTACACCTTC CSVVDRANYGYTF
- TRBJ2-3 TRBV5-1 - TGCGCCAGCAGCCTAGACAGTGAAAGACCAGATACGCAGTATTTT CASSLDSERPDTQYF
- TRBJ1-1 TRBV9 - TGTGCCAGCAGCCCGGGCCTGAGGGAGGGCACTGAAGCTTTCTTT CASSPGLREGTEAFF
- TRBJ1-5 TRBV15 - TGTGCCACCAGCAGAGTCGGGGGGCTTCAGCCCCAGCATTTT CATSRVGGLQPQHF
- TRBJ1-1 TRBV5-1 - TGCGCCAGCAGCTTGAGCCCCACAGGCACAGCTTTGAACACTGAAGCTTTCTTT CASSLSPTGTALNTEAFF
- TRBJ1-6 TRBV6-6 - TGTGCCAGTTTGAAGCAGGGAAAGAATTCACCCCTCCACTTT CASLKQGKNSPLHF
- TRBJ1-6 TRBV6-2/TRBV6-3 - TGTGCCAGCAGTCCGACAGAATATTCACCCCTCCACTTT CASSPTEYSPLHF
- TRBJ1-2 TRBV6-5 TRBD1 TGTGCCAGCAGTATGACAGGGGGTGGCTACACCTTC CASSMTGGGYTF
- TRBJ2-5 TRBV5-4 TRBD1 TGTGCCAGCAGCGGGAGGACAGGGTTCCAAGAGACCCAGTACTTC CASSGRTGFQETQYF